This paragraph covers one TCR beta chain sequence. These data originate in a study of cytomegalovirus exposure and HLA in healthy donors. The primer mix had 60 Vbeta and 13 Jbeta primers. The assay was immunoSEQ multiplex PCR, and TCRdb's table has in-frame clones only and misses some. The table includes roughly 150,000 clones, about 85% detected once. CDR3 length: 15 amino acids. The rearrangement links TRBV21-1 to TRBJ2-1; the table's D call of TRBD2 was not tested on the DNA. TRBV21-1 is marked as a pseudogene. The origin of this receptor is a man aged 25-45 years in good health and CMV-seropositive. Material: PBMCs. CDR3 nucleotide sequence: TGTGCCAGCAGCAAAGGCCTTAGCGGGAGCAATGAGCAGTTCTTC. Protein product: CASSKGLSGSNEQFF.